This T cell receptor (beta chain) was sequenced for a study of blood T cells in healthy people across ages. CDR1 and CDR2 (germline): SQVTM, ANQGSEA. Trimming pared 4 bases from V and 5 bases from J, leaving 16 bases between. The CDR3 extends over 14 amino acids. This clonotype has a handful of counts. The use of a sample-barcoded 5' primer and a J-beta primer mix characterized a second PCR of roughly 6 to 11 cycles. From the 5' RACE reads, TCRdb called clonotypes with MiXCR, one entry per CDR3 protein. The sample lists over 450,000 distinct CDR3 sequences, nearly 25% occurring once. Separately, the same data were catalogued under a study of T cells of mothers and their children.

The chain has TRBV29-1 and TRBJ2-3; a weak D match, TRBD2 (7 bases). Sequencing input: blood. The receptor was derived from a boy younger than 18 in good health. DNA for the CDR3: TGCAGCGTTGGCCTGGGAGGGGGGGGAGATACGCAGTATTTT. Its protein is CSVGLGGGGDTQYF.